This TCR beta chain was documented in a study of T-cell memory formation after mild COVID-19. The table lists this clonotype with a few counts. Its target is not known. Per germline, CDR1 SGHTS and CDR2 YDEGEE. The V gene end was trimmed by 5 bases and the J gene end by 6 bases; junction bases not matched to a gene: 4. CDR3 length equals 14 residues. Regarding the study as a whole: Certain responding clones were present in pre-infection memory, suggesting participation of cross-reactive memory.

5'RACE with constant-segment primers built TCRalpha and TCRbeta cDNA libraries with UMIs. TCRdb re-called the 5' RACE reads through MiXCR, storing one row per CDR3 protein. This table has 250,000 to 300,000 distinct CDR3 sequences, less than 20% appearing once. Sequenced input: PBMCs or a T cell subset sorted from them (not recorded which). The TCR originated in a young man who had mild COVID-19 (a few samples of this study predate the infection). Cell type and time point are not known. This sequence joins TRBV5-8 and TRBJ2-2; 10 nucleotides agree with TRBD2. CDR3 in amino acids: CASSWGLAPGELFF. DNA of the CDR3: TGTGCCAGCAGTTGGGGACTAGCGCCCGGGGAGCTGTTTTTT.